A single sample gave rise to the 13 T cell receptor beta chains below, sequenced in a study of spatial heterogeneity in lung cancer. Findings and caveats of the study: Mutation tallies in tumors tracked expanded intratumoral alpha and beta TCR counts.

TCRdb independently ran MiXCR on the 5' RACE reads; one entry per CDR3 protein. The table shows 2,000 to 3,000 distinct CDR3 sequences, with roughly 15% occurring only once. Time point: sample taken at primary tumor resection. What these receptors recognize is not known. This material consisted of lung tumor tissue, taken at surgery. The receptors stem from a male donor with early-stage non-small cell lung cancer.

This clonotype is labeled as medium-sized. J is TRBJ1-5 and V is TRBV18; tentatively, D is TRBD1 (6 bases). Trimming shortened V by 0 bases and J by 5 bases, and 14 bases separated the two germline ends. Germline CDR1 and CDR2: KGHSH and LQKENI. This CDR3 spans 16 amino acids. CDR3 bases: TGTGCCAGCTCACCACCTTCTACAGGGAGAGATCAGCCCCAGCATTTT. This gives the protein CASSPPSTGRDQPQHF.

This clonotype appeared a few times. The chain is built from TRBV27 and TRBJ2-7, with 9 bases lining up with TRBD1. Germline assignment: CDR1 MNHEY and CDR2 SMNVEV (reference sequence). The CDR3 runs to 14 residues. Trimming cost V 5 bases and J 4 bases; bases outside gene matches: 6. The CDR3 region is CASSRTGGVYEQYF. Written as DNA, the CDR3 is TGTGCCAGCAGTCGAACAGGGGGCGTTTACGAGCAGTACTTC.

By share of the sample, this clonotype is medium-sized. The chain carries TRBV7-3 and TRBJ1-4; 7 nucleotides line up with TRBD1. The germline V gene has CDR1 SGHTA and CDR2 FQGTGA. V shed 5 bases and J 0 bases; nucleotides not matched to a gene: 6. This CDR3 is built from 16 residues. The CDR3 spells CASSLGGYATNEKLFF. Here the CDR3 DNA reads TGTGCCAGCAGCCTAGGGGGCTATGCAACTAATGAAAAACTGTTTTTT.

The genes are TRBV7-8 and TRBJ2-6; D uncertain. Germline V lookup: CDR1 SGHVS, CDR2 FQNEAQ. The CDR3 length is 15 residues. V dropped 8 bases and J dropped 0 bases, with 11 bases sitting between them. CDR3: CASPDQGSGANVLTF. CDR3 DNA: TGTGCCAGCCCGGATCAAGGCTCTGGGGCCAACGTCCTGACTTTC.

This clonotype is labeled as medium-sized (0.01 to 0.1%). J is TRBJ2-5 and V is TRBV19; D is unresolved. CDR3 length: 10 amino acids. Trimming removed 5 bases from V and 5 bases from J, with 3 bases in between. CDR1 and CDR2 from the germline V gene are LNHDA and SQIVND (reference sequence). CDR3 in amino acids: CASSLETQYF. The DNA of the CDR3 is TGTGCCAGTAGTTTGGAGACCCAGTACTTC.

The chain couples TRBV5-1 to TRBJ2-1, with 8 bases matching TRBD1. Germline values: CDR1 SGHRS, CDR2 YFSETQ. V lost 5 bases and J lost 4; bases outside the gene matches: 8. The CDR3 consists of 15 residues. CDR3 sequence (DNA): TGCGCCAGCAGTATCGGACAGGGTTGGTACAATGAGCAGTTCTTC. It codes for CASSIGQGWYNEQFF.

By its share, this clonotype is medium-sized. V gene TRBV20-1 combines with J gene TRBJ2-3; 12 nucleotides line up with TRBD2. Germline trimming cut 3 bases from V and 5 bases from J; bases unmatched to any gene: 3. CDR3 length equals 14 residues. Germline V CDR1 and CDR2: DFQATT, SNEGSKA (reference sequence). The CDR3: CSASVTSGGDTQYF. The CDR3 DNA reads TGCAGTGCTAGCGTGACTAGCGGGGGAGATACGCAGTATTTT.

In this sample, this clonotype is large (0.1 to 1%). This chain connects TRBV5-1 to TRBJ1-1; 7 nucleotides agree with TRBD1. V gave up 4 bases and J gave up 5 bases; unmatched junction bases: 11. CDR3 length: 15 amino acids. Germline V gives CDR1 SGHRS, CDR2 YFSETQ. CDR3 DNA sequence: TGCGCCAGCAGCCTGCGGACAGGTCTTTTGACTGAAGCTTTCTTT. This encodes CASSLRTGLLTEAFF.

Note on this clonotype: A much larger clone lies a single base off, so this may be a read error. This sequence joins TRBV11-3 and TRBJ1-6; a weak D match, TRBD1 (5 bases). Germline V gives CDR1 SGHNT, CDR2 YENEEA. V was trimmed by 4 bases and J by 6 bases, leaving 10 bases between them. This CDR3 contains 14 residues. The CDR3, as DNA: TGTGCCAGCAGCTCTAGACAGCTTAATTCACCCCTCCACTTT. Its translation: CASSSRQLNSPLHF.

There are many counts of this clonotype. The genes are TRBV6-6 and TRBJ1-2; 12 bases are a match to TRBD1. Trimming took 2 bases from V and 8 from J; bases not matched to a gene: 9. The CDR3 spans 16 residues. CDR1 MNHNY and CDR2 SVGAGI come from the germline V gene (reference sequence). Here the CDR3 reads CASSYLRGQGAGGYTF. The CDR3 nucleotides read TGTGCCAGCAGTTACCTCCGGGGACAGGGGGCGGGCGGCTACACCTTC.

This clonotype is medium-sized (0.01 to 0.1%). The chain is built from TRBV6-2 or TRBV6-3 and TRBJ2-3; the D is unclear. This CDR3 contains 14 residues. V shed 8 bases and J shed 0 bases, with 12 bases lying between them. Germline V gene lookup returns CDR1 MNHEY and CDR2 SVGEGT. This CDR3 is CASEDPPSTDTQYF. The CDR3 DNA reads as TGTGCCAGCGAGGATCCCCCTAGCACAGATACGCAGTATTTT.

This clonotype is medium-sized. V gene TRBV11-2 combines with J gene TRBJ2-7; D gene unclear. The germline V and J ends were trimmed by 2 bases and 4 bases, with 9 bases remaining between them. Per germline, CDR1 SGHAT and CDR2 FQNNGV. The CDR3 is 13 residues long. The CDR3, as DNA: TGTGCCAGCAGCTTACGGCCCCGGTACGAGCAGTACTTC. Protein: CASSLRPRYEQYF. Full variable domain (outside the CDR3, taken from reference TRBV11-2 and TRBJ2-7): EAGVAQSPRYKIIEKRQSVAFWCNPISGHATLYWYQQILGQGPKLLIQFQNNGVVDDSQLPKDRFSAERLKGVDSTLKIQPAKLEDSAVYLCASSLRPRYEQYFGPGTRLTVT.

This chain connects TRBV5-1 to TRBJ2-3, with TRBD1 matching over 7 bases. This CDR3 spans 15 amino acids. Germline V lookup: CDR1 SGHRS, CDR2 YFSETQ. V was clipped by 2 bases and J by 2 bases; unmatched bases: 5. CDR3 in DNA: TGCGCCAGCAGCTTTACAGGACAGGCCACAGATACGCAGTATTTT. It specifies CASSFTGQATDTQYF.